The 12 T cell receptor beta chains given below trace back to one sample, sequenced in a study of cytomegalovirus exposure and HLA in healthy donors. Both 60 Vbeta primers and 13 Jbeta primers went into the PCR. Produced via immunoSEQ multiplex PCR; TCRdb's table is partial and in-frame only. The specimen's table records 100,000 to 150,000 clones. The specimen was PBMCs. These receptors were collected from a woman in her forties in good health and CMV-seropositive.

The genes are TRBV6-5 and TRBJ2-7, with D possibly being TRBD2 (5 bases). Germline CDR1 MNHEY, CDR2 SVGAGI. The CDR3 sequence is 13 residues long. Deletions cut 5 bases from V and 6 bases from J, with 14 bases between. The CDR3 here is CASSPGILGEQYF. CDR3 nucleotide sequence: TGTGCCAGCAGTCCCGGGATTCTTGGCGAGCAGTACTTC.

The chain couples TRBV4-2 to TRBJ2-3; 8 nucleotides line up with TRBD2. This CDR3 comprises 16 residues. Germline assignment: CDR1 LGHNA and CDR2 YNFKEQ. V dropped 0 bases and J dropped 6; count of bases not matched to a gene: 8. The CDR3 here is CASSQDSGLGIDTQYF. In DNA form, the CDR3 reads TGTGCCAGCAGCCAAGATTCGGGACTAGGCATCGATACGCAGTATTTT.

The V and J genes are TRBV19 and TRBJ1-3; D is ambiguous. There are 15 residues in the CDR3. The germline CDR1 and CDR2 sequences are LNHDA and SQIVND (reference sequence). The V end lost 3 bases, the J end lost 0 bases, and 9 bases lay between the germline ends. The CDR3, as DNA: TGTGCCAGTAGTATCGGCAGCGACTCTGGAAACACCATATATTTT. As protein: CASSIGSDSGNTIYF.

The chain links TRBV29-1 to TRBJ1-1; D call uncertain. The germline V and J ends were trimmed by 4 bases and 1 base, with 7 bases remaining between them. CDR3 size: 12 residues. The germline CDR1 and CDR2 sequences are SQVTM and ANQGSEA. CDR3 coding DNA: TGCAGCGTTGCATCAGGGAACACTGAAGCTTTCTTT. This translates into CSVASGNTEAFF.

V is TRBV10-3 and J is TRBJ2-5; 9 bases fit TRBD2. Germline values: CDR1 ENHRY, CDR2 SYGVKD. The CDR3 sequence is 17 residues long. Germline trimming cut 0 bases from V and 1 base from J; bases unmatched to any gene: 6. This CDR3 reads CAISESTSGPSQETQYF. CDR3 DNA: TGTGCCATCAGTGAGTCTACTAGCGGGCCCTCCCAAGAGACCCAGTACTTC.

The chain employs TRBV5-8 and TRBJ1-2; D is ambiguous. V lost 4 bases and J 8 bases, leaving 9 bases between the germline ends. From germline, CDR1 is SGHTS and CDR2 YDEGEE. The CDR3 length is 11 residues. The CDR3 loop is CASSPDGGYTF. The DNA of the CDR3 is TGTGCCAGCAGCCCCGACGGGGGCTACACCTTC. Supplemented by reference TRBV5-8 and TRBJ1-2, the full variable domain reads EAGVTQSPTHLIKTRGQQATLRCSPISGHTSVYWYQQALGLGLQFLLWYDEGEERNRGNFPPRFSGRQFPNYSSELNVNALELEDSALYLCASSPDGGYTFGSGTRLTVV.

The chain recombines TRBV4-2 with TRBJ2-7; 7 bases match TRBD1. CDR1 LGHNA and CDR2 YNFKEQ come from the germline V gene. V lost 1 base to trimming and J lost 3 bases; unmatched junction nucleotides: 12. The CDR3 consists of 17 residues. The CDR3: CASSQGGTDRAFYEQYF. Here the CDR3 DNA reads TGTGCCAGCAGCCAAGGTGGGACCGACAGGGCCTTCTACGAGCAGTACTTC.

This chain uses TRBV27 with TRBJ2-3; 7 nucleotides agree with TRBD1. Losses at the gene ends were 7 bases for V and 4 bases for J; bases not matched to a gene: 5. From germline, CDR1 is MNHEY and CDR2 SMNVEV (reference sequence). The CDR3 is made up of 13 amino acids. The CDR3 reads CASMRGLADTQYF. The DNA of the CDR3 is TGTGCCAGCATGAGGGGGCTTGCAGATACGCAGTATTTT.

The genes are TRBV18 and TRBJ2-5, with unresolved D. CDR1 is KGHSH, CDR2 LQKENI, per germline. V lost 3 bases to trimming and J lost 0 bases, with 8 bases between them. This CDR3 contains 14 residues. CDR3 in amino acids: CASSPILNQETQYF. In DNA, the CDR3 is TGTGCCAGCTCACCGATACTAAACCAAGAGACCCAGTACTTC.

V usage is TRBV6-5 and J usage is TRBJ2-7, with TRBD2 as a possible D gene (5 bases). Trimming removed 5 bases from V and 0 bases from J, with 8 bases in between. Germline lookup yields CDR1 MNHEY and CDR2 SVGAGI. This CDR3 has 13 amino acids. CDR3 coding DNA: TGTGCCAGCAGTGCACTAGACTCCTACGAGCAGTACTTC. It specifies CASSALDSYEQYF.

The chain carries TRBV9 and TRBJ2-3; 8 nucleotides match TRBD2. This CDR3 region has 16 residues. J was trimmed by 1 base and V by 2 bases; bases with no gene match: 6. CDR1 and CDR2 (germline): SGDLS, YYNGEE. CDR3 sequence: CASSVGRGAGTDTQYF. CDR3 nucleotide sequence: TGTGCCAGCAGCGTTGGGCGGGGGGCTGGCACAGATACGCAGTATTTT.

The chain has TRBV5-1 and TRBJ1-1; maybe TRBD1 (6 bases). The V and J ends lost 0 bases and 0 bases respectively, with 9 bases between them. The CDR3 runs 15 residues. Germline CDR1 is SGHRS and CDR2 is YFSETQ. CDR3 in DNA: TGCGCCAGCAGCTTGGGCACAGGGATGAACACTGAAGCTTTCTTT. This translates into CASSLGTGMNTEAFF.